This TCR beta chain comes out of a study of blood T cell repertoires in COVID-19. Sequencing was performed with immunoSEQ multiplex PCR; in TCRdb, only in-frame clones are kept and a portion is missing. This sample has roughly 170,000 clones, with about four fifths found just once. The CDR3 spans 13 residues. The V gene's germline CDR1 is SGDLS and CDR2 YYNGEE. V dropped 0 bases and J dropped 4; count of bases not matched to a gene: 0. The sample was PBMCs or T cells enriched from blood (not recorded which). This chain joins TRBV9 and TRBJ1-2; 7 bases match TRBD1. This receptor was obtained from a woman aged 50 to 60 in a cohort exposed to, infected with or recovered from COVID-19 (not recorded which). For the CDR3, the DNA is TGTGCCAGCAGCGTAGGGACAGGCTATGGCTACACCTTC. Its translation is CASSVGTGYGYTF.